This T cell receptor (beta chain) was obtained from a study of technical replicates of blood from a handful of donors. The V gene lost 4 bases and the J gene lost 0 bases, with 14 bases spanning the gap. The CDR3 is 16 residues long. Germline-derived CDR1 and CDR2 are SGHRS and YFSETQ. Clones were read by immunoSEQ multiplex PCR, and TCRdb kept only the in-frame ones, dropping some. The table lists around 60,000 clones, 80% to 95% of them singletons. This chain uses TRBV5-1 with TRBJ1-3; tentatively, D is TRBD1 (5 bases). The sequence came from a human donor in good health. Some clones in this sample may be carry-over from other donors' samples. Sample: PBMCs. CDR3 nucleotides: TGCGCCAGCAGCCCCCTGGCAGGGCCCTCTGGAAACACCATATATTTT. Its translation is CASSPLAGPSGNTIYF.